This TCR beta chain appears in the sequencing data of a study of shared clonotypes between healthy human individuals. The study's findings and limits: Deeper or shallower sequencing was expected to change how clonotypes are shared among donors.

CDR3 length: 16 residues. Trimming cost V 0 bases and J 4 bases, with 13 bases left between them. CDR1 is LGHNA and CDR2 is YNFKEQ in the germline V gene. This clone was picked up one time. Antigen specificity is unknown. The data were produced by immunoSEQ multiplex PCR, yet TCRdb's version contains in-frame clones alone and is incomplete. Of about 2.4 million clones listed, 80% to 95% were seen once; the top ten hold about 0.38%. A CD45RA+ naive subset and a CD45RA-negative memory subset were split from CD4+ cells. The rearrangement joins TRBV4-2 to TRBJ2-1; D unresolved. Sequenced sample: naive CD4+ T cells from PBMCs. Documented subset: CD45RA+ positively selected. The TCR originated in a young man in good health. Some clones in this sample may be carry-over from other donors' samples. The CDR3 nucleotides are TGTGCCAGCAGCCAAGATCCCGGAGAGATATACAATGAGCAGTTCTTC. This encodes CASSQDPGEIYNEQFF.